This TCR beta chain was found in a study of control samples from healthy donors and cancer patients. Germline CDR1 is SNHLY and CDR2 is FYNNEI. The V segment lost 2 bases and the J segment 7 bases; nucleotides outside the gene matches: 17. CDR3 length: 19 amino acids. This clone appeared once. Clones were sequenced by immunoSEQ multiplex PCR, and TCRdb holds only the in-frame ones, with some missing. The repertoire includes about 84,000 clones, 75% to 95% of them detected once, and approximately 14% sits in the top ten. The V call is TRBV2, the J call TRBJ1-6; 7 bases are shared with TRBD1. The sequenced sample consisted of blood. The TCR was taken from a man between 25 and 39 years old in good health. CDR3 DNA: TGTGCCAGCAGTGAAAGCAGGTTTTACAGGGGTAGTGAGAATTCACCCCTCCACTTT. Encoded protein: CASSESRFYRGSENSPLHF. Using reference TRBV2 and TRBJ1-6 for the parts outside the CDR3, the full variable domain is EPEVTQTPSHQVTQMGQEVILRCVPISNHLYFYWYRQILGQKVEFLVSFYNNEISEKSEIFDDQFSVERPDGSNFTLKIRSTKLEDSAMYFCASSESRFYRGSENSPLHFGNGTRLTVT.